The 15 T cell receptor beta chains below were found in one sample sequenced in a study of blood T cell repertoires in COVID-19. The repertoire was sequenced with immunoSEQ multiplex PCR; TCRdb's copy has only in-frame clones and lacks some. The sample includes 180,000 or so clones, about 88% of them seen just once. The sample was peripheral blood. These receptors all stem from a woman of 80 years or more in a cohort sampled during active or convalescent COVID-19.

The DNA of the CDR3 is TGTGCCAGCAGCTGGGGACAGAATCAGCCCCAGCATTTT. Its translation: CASSWGQNQPQHF. This sequence joins TRBV5-4 and TRBJ1-5; 7 bases are a match to TRBD1. The CDR3 consists of 13 residues. Germline V gene data show CDR1 as SGHNT and CDR2 as YYREEE (reference sequence). Germline trimming cut 3 bases from V and 4 bases from J; bases unmatched to any gene: 1.

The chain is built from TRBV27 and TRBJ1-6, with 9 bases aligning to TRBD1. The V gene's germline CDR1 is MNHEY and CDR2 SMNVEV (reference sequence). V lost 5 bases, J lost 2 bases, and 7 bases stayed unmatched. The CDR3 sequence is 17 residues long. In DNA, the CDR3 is TGTGCCAGCAGTCACTGGACAGGGGCTACCTATAATTCACCCCTCCACTTT. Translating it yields CASSHWTGATYNSPLHF.

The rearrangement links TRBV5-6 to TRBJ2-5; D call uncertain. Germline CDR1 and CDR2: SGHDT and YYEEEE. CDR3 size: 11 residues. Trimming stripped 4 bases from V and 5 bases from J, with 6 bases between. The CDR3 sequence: CASSLRETQYF. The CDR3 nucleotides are TGTGCCAGCAGCCTCAGGGAGACCCAGTACTTC.

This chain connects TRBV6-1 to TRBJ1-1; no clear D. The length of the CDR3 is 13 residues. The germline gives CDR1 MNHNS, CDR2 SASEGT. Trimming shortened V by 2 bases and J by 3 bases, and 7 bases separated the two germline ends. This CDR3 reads CASSETRYTEAFF. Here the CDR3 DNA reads TGTGCCAGCAGTGAAACGAGGTACACTGAAGCTTTCTTT.

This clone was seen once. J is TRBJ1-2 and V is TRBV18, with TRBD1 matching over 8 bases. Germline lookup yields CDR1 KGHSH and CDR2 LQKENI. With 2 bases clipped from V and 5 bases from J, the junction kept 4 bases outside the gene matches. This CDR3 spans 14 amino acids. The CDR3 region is CASSPSGQAYGYTF. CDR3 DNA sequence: TGTGCCAGCTCACCATCGGGACAGGCGTATGGCTACACCTTC.

The CDR3 DNA reads as TGTGCCAGCAGTACTCGCGGGGACGAGCAGTACTTC. Translation: CASSTRGDEQYF. J is TRBJ2-7 and V is TRBV6-5, with D possibly TRBD2 on 6 matching bases. The V end was cut by 5 bases, the J end by 5 bases, with 10 bases between. From germline, CDR1 is MNHEY and CDR2 SVGAGI. The CDR3 extends over 12 amino acids.

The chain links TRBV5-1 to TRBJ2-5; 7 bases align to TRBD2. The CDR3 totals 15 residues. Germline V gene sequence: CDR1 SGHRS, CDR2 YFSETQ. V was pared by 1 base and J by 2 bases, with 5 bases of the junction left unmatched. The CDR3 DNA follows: TGCGCCAGCAGCTTGCTTACGGGGGGACAAGAGACCCAGTACTTC. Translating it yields CASSLLTGGQETQYF.

The CDR3 sequence is CASSLTRGPFYEQYV. DNA of the CDR3: TGTGCCAGCAGTTTGACGAGGGGGCCCTTCTACGAGCAGTACGTC. The chain couples TRBV27 to TRBJ2-7; 7 bases align to TRBD1. Germline V gene data show CDR1 as MNHEY and CDR2 as SMNVEV (reference sequence). The CDR3 runs 15 residues. The trim removed 3 bases at V and 3 bases at J, leaving 8 bases unmatched.

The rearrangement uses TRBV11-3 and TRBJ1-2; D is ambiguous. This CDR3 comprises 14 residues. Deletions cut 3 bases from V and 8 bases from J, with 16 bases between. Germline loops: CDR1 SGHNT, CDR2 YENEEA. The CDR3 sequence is CASSFLRSAGGYTF. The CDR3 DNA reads TGTGCCAGCAGCTTTCTCCGGTCAGCGGGGGGCTACACCTTC.

The CDR3, as DNA: TGTGCCTGCGCCCGGGACAGGGGGCTTTTGTCAGTCCTGAATTCACCCCTCCACTTT. Translated, it gives CACARDRGLLSVLNSPLHF. V gene TRBV30 combines with J gene TRBJ1-6; 12 positions agree with TRBD1. J lost 7 bases, V lost 6 bases, and 19 bases had no gene match. The CDR3 is 19 amino acids. Germline-derived CDR1 and CDR2 are GTSNPN and SVGIG (reference sequence).

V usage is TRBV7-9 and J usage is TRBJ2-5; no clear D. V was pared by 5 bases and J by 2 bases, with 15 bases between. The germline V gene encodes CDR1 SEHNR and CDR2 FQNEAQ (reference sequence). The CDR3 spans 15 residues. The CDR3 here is CASSRPTDIQETQYF. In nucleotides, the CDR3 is TGTGCCAGCAGCCGCCCTACAGATATTCAAGAGACCCAGTACTTC.

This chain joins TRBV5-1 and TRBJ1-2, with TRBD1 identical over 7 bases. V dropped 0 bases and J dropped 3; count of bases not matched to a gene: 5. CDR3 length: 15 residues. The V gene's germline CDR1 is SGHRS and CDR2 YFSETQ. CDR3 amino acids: CASSLEGASHYGYTF. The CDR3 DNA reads TGCGCCAGCAGCTTGGAGGGGGCGAGTCACTATGGCTACACCTTC.

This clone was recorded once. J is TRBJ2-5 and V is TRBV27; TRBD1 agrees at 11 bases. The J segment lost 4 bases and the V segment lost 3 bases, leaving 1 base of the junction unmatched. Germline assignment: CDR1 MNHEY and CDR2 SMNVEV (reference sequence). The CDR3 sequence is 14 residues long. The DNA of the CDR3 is TGTGCCAGCAGTTTTGGGACAGGGGGAGAGACCCAGTACTTC. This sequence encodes CASSFGTGGETQYF.

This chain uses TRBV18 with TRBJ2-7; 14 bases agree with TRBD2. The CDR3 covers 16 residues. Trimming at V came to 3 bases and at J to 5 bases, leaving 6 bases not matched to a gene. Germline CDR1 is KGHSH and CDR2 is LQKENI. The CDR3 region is CASSPATSGRGNEQYV. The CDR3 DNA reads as TGTGCCAGCTCACCCGCGACTAGCGGGAGGGGGAACGAGCAGTACGTC.

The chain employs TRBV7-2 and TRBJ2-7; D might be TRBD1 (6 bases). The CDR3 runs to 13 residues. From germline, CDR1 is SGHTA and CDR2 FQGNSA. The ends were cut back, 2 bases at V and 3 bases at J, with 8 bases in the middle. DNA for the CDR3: TGTGCCAGCAGCTTAAACAGGGACTACGAGCAGTACTTC. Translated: CASSLNRDYEQYF.